This T cell receptor beta chain originates from a study of graft-versus-host responses after intestinal transplantation. Profiled with immunoSEQ multiplex PCR; TCRdb holds only in-frame clones, not every one. Of 130,000 to 150,000 clones listed, around nine tenths are singletons. Worth noting for this clone: Its target is unknown.

This receptor was identified in a human donor who received an intestinal transplant. Specimen: unstimulated CD4+ T cells sorted from spleen or lymph node cells, collected before intestinal transplant.

CDR3 protein: CASSLDPPTSGDEQFF. In nucleotides, the CDR3 is TGCGCCAGCAGCTTGGATCCCCCGACTAGCGGCGATGAGCAGTTCTTC. The rearrangement links TRBV5-1 to TRBJ2-1; 9 bases agree with TRBD2. The CDR3 covers 16 residues. Germline CDR1 reads SGHRS; CDR2 reads YFSETQ. The junction had 9 bases not matched to a gene; V was cut back by 0 bases and J by 8 bases.